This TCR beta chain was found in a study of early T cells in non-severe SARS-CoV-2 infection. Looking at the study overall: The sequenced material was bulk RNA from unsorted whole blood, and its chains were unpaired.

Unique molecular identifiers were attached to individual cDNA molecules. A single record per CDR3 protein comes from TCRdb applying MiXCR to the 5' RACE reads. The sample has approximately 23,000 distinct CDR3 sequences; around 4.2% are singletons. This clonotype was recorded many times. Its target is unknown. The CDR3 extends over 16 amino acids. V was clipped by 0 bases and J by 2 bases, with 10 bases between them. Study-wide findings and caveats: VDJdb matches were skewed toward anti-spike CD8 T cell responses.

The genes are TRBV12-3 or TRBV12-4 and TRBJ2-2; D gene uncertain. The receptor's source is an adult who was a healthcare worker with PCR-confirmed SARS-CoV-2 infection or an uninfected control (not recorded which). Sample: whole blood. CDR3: CASSLARRVNTGELFF. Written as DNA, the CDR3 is TGTGCCAGCAGTTTAGCGCGTAGGGTAAACACCGGGGAGCTGTTTTTT.